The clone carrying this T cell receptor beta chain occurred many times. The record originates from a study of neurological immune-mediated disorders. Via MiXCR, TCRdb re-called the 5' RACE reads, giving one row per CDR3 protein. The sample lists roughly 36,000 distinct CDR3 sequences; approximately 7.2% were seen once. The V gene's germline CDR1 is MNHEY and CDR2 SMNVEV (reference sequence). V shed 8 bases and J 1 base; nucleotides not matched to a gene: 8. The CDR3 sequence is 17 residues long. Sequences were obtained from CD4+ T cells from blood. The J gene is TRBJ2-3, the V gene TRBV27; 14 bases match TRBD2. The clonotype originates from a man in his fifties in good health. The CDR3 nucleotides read TGTGCCAGCCGCACCGGGACTAGCGGGAGCCGCACAGATACGCAGTATTTT. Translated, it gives CASRTGTSGSRTDTQYF.